The clone carrying this T cell receptor beta chain was detected only a few times. TCRdb independently ran MiXCR on the 5' RACE reads; one entry per CDR3 protein. The sample holds 250,000 to 300,000 distinct CDR3 sequences, about 16% seen once. This entry comes from a study of T-cell memory formation after mild COVID-19. About the research overall: The study found TCR clusters largely donor specific.

This clonotype was sampled from a man younger than 35 who had mild COVID-19 (a few samples of this study predate the infection). Cell type and time point are not known. Sequencing was performed on PBMCs or a T cell subset sorted from them (not recorded which).

The CDR3 DNA is TGTGCCAGCAGCTATTTTAATGAGCAGTTCTTC. It translates to CASSYFNEQFF. The chain combines TRBV5-8 with TRBJ2-1; D not certain. Germline loops: CDR1 SGHTS, CDR2 YDEGEE. V lost 3 bases, J lost 7 bases, and 5 bases lay in between. The CDR3 is 11 residues long.